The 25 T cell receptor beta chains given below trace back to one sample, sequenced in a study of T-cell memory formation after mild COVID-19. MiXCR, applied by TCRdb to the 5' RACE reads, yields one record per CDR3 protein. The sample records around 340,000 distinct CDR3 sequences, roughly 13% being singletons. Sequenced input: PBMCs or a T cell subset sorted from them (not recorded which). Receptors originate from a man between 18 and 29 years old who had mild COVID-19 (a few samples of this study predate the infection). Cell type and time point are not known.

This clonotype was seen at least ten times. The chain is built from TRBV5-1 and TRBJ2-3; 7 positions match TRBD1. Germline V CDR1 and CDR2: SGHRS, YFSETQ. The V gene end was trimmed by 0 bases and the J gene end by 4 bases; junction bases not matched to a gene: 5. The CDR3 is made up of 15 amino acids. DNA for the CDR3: TGCGCCAGCAGCTTGGGACTGACAGGGTCAGATACGCAGTATTTT. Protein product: CASSLGLTGSDTQYF. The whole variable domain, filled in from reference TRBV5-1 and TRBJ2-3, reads KAGVTQTPRYLIKTRGQQVTLSCSPISGHRSVSWYQQTPGQGLQFLFEYFSETQRNKGNFPGRFSGRQFSNSRSEMNVSTLELGDSALYLCASSLGLTGSDTQYFGPGTRLTVL.

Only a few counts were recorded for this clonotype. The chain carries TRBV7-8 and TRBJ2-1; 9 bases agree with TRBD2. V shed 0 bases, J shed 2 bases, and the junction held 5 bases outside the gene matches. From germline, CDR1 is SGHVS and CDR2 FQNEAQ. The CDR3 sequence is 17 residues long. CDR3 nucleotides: TGTGCCAGCAGCTTAGCCCGGAGCGGGGGGCCCTACAATGAGCAGTTCTTC. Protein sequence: CASSLARSGGPYNEQFF.

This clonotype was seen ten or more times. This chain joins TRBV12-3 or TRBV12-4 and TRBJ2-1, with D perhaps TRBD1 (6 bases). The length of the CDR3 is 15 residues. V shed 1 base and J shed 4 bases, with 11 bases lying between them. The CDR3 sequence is CASSLGGRGYNEQFF. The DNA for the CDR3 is TGTGCCAGCAGTTTAGGAGGCAGGGGATACAATGAGCAGTTCTTC.

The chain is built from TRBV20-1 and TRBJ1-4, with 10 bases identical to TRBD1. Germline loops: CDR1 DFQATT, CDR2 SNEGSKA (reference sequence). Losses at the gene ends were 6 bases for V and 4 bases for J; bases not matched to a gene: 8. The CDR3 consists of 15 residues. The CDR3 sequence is CSAAGQGIFNEKLFF. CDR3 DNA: TGCAGTGCGGCGGGACAGGGGATATTTAATGAAAAACTGTTTTTT.

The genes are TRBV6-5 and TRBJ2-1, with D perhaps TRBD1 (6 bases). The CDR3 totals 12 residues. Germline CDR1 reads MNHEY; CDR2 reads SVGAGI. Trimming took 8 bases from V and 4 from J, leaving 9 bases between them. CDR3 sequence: CASRDNYNEQFF. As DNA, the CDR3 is TGTGCCAGCCGGGACAATTACAATGAGCAGTTCTTC.

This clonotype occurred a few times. The CDR3 DNA follows: TGTGCCAGCTCTGGATCTACGCGCACCGGGGAGCTGTTTTTT. It yields the protein CASSGSTRTGELFF. The chain has TRBV9 and TRBJ2-2; D unclear. The CDR3 length is 14 residues. Per germline, CDR1 SGDLS and CDR2 YYNGEE. The ends were cut back, 7 bases at V and 4 bases at J, with 14 bases in the middle.

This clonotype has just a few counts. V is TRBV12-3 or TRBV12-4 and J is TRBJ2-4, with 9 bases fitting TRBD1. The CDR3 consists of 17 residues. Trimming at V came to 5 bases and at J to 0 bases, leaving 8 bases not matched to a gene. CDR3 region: CASSTTGTGQAKNIQYF. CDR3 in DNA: TGTGCCAGCAGTACAACCGGGACAGGGCAAGCCAAAAACATTCAGTACTTC.

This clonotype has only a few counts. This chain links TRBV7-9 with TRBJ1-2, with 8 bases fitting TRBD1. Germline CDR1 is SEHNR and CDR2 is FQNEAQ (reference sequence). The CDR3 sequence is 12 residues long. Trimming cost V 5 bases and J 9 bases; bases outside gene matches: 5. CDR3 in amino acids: CASSPQGESYTF. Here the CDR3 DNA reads TGTGCCAGCAGCCCACAGGGGGAAAGCTACACCTTC.

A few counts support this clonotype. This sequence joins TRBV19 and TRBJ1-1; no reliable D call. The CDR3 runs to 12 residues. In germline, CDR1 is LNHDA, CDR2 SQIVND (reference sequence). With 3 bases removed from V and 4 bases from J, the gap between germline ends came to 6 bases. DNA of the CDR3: TGTGCCAGTAGTATGGGGAGCACTGAAGCTTTCTTT. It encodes CASSMGSTEAFF. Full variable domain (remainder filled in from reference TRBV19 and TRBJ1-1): DGGITQSPKYLFRKEGQNVTLSCEQNLNHDAMYWYRQDPGQGLRLIYYSQIVNDFQKGDIAEGYSVSREKKESFPLTVTSAQKNPTAFYLCASSMGSTEAFFGQGTRLTVV.

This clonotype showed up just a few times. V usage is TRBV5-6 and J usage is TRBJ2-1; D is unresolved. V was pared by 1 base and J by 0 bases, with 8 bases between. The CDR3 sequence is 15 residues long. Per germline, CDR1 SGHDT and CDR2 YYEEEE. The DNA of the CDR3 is TGTGCCAGCAGCTTGTGGCGGAGCTCCTACAATGAGCAGTTCTTC. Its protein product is CASSLWRSSYNEQFF.

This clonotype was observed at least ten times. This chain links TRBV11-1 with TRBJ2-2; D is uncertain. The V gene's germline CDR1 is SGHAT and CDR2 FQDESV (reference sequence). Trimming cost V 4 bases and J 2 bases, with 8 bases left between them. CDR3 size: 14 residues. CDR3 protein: CASSSDTNTGELFF. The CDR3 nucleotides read TGTGCCAGCAGCTCAGACACCAACACCGGGGAGCTGTTTTTT.

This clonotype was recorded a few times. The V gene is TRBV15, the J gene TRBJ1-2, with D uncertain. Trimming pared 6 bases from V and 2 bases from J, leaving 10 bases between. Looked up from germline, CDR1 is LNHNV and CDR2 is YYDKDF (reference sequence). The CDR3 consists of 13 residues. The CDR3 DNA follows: TGTGCCACCAGTATGCGAGAGAACTATGGCTACACCTTC. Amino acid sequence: CATSMRENYGYTF.

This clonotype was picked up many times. This CDR3 is CASIQPGVRDTQYF. CDR3 coding DNA: TGTGCCAGCATCCAACCCGGGGTCAGAGATACGCAGTATTTT. V is TRBV7-8 and J is TRBJ2-3; a possible D gene is TRBD2 (5 bases). Deletions cut 7 bases from V and 5 bases from J, with 16 bases between. From germline, CDR1 is SGHVS and CDR2 FQNEAQ. CDR3 length: 14 amino acids.

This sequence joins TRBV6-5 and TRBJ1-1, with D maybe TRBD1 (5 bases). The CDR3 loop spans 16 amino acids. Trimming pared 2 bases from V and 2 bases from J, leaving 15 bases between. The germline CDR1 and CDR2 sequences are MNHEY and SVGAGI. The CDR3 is CASSYHKDRENTEAFF. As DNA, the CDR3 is TGTGCCAGCAGTTACCACAAAGACAGAGAAAACACTGAAGCTTTCTTT.

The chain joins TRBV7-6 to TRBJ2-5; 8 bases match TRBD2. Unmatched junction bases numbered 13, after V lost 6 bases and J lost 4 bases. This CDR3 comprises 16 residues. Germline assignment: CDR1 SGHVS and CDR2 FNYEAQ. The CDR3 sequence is CASSGRGVTEGETQYF. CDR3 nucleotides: TGTGCCAGCAGTGGGCGGGGGGTCACGGAGGGAGAGACCCAGTACTTC.

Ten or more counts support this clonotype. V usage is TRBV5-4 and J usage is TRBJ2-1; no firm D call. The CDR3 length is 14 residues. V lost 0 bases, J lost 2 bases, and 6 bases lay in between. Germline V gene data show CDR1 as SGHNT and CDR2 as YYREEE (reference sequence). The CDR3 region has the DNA TGTGCCAGCAGCTTGGGGTGGGCCTACAATGAGCAGTTCTTC. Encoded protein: CASSLGWAYNEQFF.

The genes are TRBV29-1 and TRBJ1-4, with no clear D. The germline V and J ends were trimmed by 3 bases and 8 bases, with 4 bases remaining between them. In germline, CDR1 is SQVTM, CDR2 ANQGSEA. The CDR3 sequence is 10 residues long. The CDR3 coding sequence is TGCAGCGTTGAGGGGGAAAAACTGTTTTTT. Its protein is CSVEGEKLFF.

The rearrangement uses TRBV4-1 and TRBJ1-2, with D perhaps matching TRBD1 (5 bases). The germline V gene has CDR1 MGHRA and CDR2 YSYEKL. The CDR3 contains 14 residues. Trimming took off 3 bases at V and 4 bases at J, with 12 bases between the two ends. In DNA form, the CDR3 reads TGCGCCAGCAGCCAGGGGGACGGTTCCTATGGCTACACCTTC. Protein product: CASSQGDGSYGYTF.

The CDR3 loop reads CASSAPSGPNNEQFF. CDR3 DNA: TGTGCCAGCAGTGCACCTAGCGGACCTAACAATGAGCAGTTCTTC. The V gene is TRBV12-3 or TRBV12-4, the J gene TRBJ2-1; TRBD2 aligns across 7 bases. This CDR3 region has 15 residues. V gave up 5 bases and J gave up 5 bases; unmatched junction bases: 9.

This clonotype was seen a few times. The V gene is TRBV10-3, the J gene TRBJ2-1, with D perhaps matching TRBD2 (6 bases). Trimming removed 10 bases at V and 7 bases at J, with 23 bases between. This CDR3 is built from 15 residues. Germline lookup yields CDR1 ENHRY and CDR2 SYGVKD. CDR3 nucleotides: TGTGCCACGGGTCCCGCGGGGCGCCCTTTTAATGAGCAGTTCTTC. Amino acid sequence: CATGPAGRPFNEQFF.

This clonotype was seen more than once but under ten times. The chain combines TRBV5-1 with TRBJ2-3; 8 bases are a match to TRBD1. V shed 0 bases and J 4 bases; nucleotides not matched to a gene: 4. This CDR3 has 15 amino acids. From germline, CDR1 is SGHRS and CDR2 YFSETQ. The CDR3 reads CASSLGQGRSDTQYF. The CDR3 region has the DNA TGCGCCAGCAGCTTGGGACAGGGGAGGTCAGATACGCAGTATTTT.

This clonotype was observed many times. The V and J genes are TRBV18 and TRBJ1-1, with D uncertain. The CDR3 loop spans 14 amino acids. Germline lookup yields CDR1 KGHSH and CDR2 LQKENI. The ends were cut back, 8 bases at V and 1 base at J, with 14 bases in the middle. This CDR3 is CASSPPGGNTEAFF. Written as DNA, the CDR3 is TGTGCCAGCAGCCCTCCCGGCGGGAACACTGAAGCTTTCTTT.

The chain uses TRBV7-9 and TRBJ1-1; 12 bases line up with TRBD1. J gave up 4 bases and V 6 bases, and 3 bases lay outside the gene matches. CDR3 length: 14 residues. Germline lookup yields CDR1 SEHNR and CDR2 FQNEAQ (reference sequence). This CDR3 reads CASRTGQGATEAFF. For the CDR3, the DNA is TGTGCCAGCAGGACGGGACAGGGGGCCACTGAAGCTTTCTTT.

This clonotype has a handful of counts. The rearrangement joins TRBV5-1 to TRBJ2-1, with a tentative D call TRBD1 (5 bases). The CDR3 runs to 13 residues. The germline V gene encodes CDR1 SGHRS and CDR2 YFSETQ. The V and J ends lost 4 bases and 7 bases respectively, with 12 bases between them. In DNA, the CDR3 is TGCGCCAGCAGCGAAGGGGAAATAAATGAGCAGTTCTTC. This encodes CASSEGEINEQFF.

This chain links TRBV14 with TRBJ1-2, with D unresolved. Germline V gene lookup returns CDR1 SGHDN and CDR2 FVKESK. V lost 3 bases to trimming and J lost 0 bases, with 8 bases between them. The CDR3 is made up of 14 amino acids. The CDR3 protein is CASSQALTNYGYTF. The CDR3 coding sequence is TGTGCCAGCAGCCAGGCTCTCACTAACTATGGCTACACCTTC.